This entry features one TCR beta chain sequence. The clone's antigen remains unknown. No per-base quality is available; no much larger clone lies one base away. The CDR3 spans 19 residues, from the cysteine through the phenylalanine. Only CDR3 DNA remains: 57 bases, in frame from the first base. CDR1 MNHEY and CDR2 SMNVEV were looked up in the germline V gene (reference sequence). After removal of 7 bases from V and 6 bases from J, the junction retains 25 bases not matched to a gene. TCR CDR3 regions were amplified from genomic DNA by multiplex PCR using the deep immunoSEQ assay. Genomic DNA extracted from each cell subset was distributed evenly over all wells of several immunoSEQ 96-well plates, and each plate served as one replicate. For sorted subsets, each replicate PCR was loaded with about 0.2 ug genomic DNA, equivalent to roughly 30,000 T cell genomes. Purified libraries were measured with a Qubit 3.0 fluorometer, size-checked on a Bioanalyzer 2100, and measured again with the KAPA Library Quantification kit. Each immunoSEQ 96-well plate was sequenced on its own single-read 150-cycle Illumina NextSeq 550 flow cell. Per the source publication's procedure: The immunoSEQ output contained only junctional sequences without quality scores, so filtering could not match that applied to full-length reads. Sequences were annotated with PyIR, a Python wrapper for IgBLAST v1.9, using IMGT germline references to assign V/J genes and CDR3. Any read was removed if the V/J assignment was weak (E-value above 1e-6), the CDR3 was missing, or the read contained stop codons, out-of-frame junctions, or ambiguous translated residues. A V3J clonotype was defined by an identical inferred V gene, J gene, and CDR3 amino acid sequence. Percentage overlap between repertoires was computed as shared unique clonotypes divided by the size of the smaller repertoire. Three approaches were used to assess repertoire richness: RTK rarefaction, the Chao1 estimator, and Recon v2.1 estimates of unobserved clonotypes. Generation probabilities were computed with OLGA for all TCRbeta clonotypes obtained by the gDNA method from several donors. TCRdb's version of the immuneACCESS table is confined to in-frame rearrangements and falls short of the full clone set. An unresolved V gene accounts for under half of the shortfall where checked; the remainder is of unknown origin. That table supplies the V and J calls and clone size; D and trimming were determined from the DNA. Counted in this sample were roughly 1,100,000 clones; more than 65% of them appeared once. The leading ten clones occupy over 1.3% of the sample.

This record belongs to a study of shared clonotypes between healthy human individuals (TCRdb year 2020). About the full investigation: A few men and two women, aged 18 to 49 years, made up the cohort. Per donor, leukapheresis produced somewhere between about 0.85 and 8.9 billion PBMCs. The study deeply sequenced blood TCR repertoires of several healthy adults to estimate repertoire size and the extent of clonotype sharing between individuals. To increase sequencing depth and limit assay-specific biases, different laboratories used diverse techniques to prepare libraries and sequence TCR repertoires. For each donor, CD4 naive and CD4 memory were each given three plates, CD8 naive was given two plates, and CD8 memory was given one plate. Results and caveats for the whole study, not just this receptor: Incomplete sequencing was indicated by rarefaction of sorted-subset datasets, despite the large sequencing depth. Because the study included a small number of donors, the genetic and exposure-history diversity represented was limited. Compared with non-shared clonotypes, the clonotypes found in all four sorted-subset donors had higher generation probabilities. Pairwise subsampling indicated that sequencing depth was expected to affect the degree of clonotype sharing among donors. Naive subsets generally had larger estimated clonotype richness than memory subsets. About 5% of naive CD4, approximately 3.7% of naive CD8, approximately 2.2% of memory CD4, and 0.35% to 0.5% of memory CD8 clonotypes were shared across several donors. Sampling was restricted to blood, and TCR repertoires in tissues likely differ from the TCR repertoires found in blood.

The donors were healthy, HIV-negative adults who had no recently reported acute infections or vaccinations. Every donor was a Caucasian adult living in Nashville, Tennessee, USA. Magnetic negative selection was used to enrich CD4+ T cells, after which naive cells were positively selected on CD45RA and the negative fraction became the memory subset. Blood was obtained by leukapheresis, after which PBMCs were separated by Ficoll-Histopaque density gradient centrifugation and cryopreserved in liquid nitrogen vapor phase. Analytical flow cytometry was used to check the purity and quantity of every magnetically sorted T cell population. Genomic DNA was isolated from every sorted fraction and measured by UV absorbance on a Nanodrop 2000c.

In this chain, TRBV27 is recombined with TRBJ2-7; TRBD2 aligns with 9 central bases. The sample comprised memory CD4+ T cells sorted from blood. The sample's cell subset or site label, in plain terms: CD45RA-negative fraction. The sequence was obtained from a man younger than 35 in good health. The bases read TGTGCCAGCAAAGTCACCACAATCGATCAAGCGGGGGGCAGGGGCGAGCAGTACTTC. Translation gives CASKVTTIDQAGGRGEQYF.